What follows are 17 T cell receptor beta chains derived from one specimen sequenced in a study of T cell repertoires in cytomegalovirus infection. Each CDR3 protein is one row after TCRdb ran MiXCR on the reads. In the table there are about a million distinct CDR3 sequences, approximately 30% of which are singletons. Antigen specificity for these receptors is unknown. The specimen comprised cultured CD8+ T cells from PBMCs, sampled from culture after CMV antigen stimulation. The source is a human donor in good health (CMV status not recorded). Some clones in this sample may be carry-over from other donors' samples.

The J gene is TRBJ2-1, the V gene TRBV9, with a weak D call TRBD1 (6 bases). Germline CDR1 is SGDLS and CDR2 is YYNGEE. Trimming pared 3 bases from V and 10 bases from J, leaving 11 bases between. This CDR3 contains 12 residues. CDR3 residues: CASSDSGDEQFF. CDR3 DNA: TGTGCCAGCAGCGACTCAGGGGACGAGCAGTTCTTC. The variable domain in full, completed from reference TRBV9 and TRBJ2-1, reads DSGVTQTPKHLITATGQRVTLRCSPRSGDLSVYWYQQSLDQGLQFLIQYYNGEERAKGNILERFSAQQFPDLHSELNLSSLELGDSALYFCASSDSGDEQFFGPGTRLTVL.

The chain recombines TRBV6-2 or TRBV6-3 with TRBJ2-7; D gene unclear. CDR1 and CDR2 from the germline V gene are MNHEY and SVGEGT. V lost 2 bases to trimming and J lost 3 bases, with 14 bases between them. The CDR3 runs 15 residues. This CDR3 is CASSYPDKGGYEQYV. CDR3 nucleotides: TGTGCCAGCAGTTACCCTGACAAAGGCGGCTACGAGCAGTACGTC.

This clonotype has a handful of counts. This chain connects TRBV13 to TRBJ1-4; a possible D gene is TRBD1 (6 bases). Trimming took 0 bases from V and 8 from J, leaving 13 bases between them. The CDR3 has 15 residues. Germline CDR1 reads PRHDT; CDR2 reads FYEKMQ (reference sequence). The CDR3 is CASSLGARGPEKLFF. CDR3 coding DNA: TGTGCCAGCAGCTTAGGCGCCAGGGGACCCGAAAAACTGTTTTTT.

This clonotype was recorded at least ten times. The rearrangement links TRBV7-6 to TRBJ2-1; tentatively, D is TRBD1 or TRBD2 (5 bases each). The CDR3 is 16 residues long. V was clipped by 5 bases and J by 10 bases, with 24 bases between them. Germline-derived CDR1 and CDR2 are SGHVS and FNYEAQ. CDR3 sequence reads: CASSQKPPGPAGEQFF. The CDR3 DNA reads TGTGCCAGCAGCCAGAAACCACCGGGACCCGCCGGGGAGCAGTTCTTC. The variable domain in full, with the rest retrieved from reference TRBV7-6 and TRBJ2-1, is GAGVSQSPRYKVTKRGQDVALRCDPISGHVSLYWYRQALGQGPEFLTYFNYEAQQDKSGLPNDRFSAERPEGSISTLTIQRTEQRDSAMYRCASSQKPPGPAGEQFFGPGTRLTVL.

The rearrangement links TRBV7-9 to TRBJ2-5; D is uncertain. V gave up 3 bases and J gave up 3 bases, with 5 bases separating them. CDR1 SEHNR and CDR2 FQNEAQ come from the germline V gene (reference sequence). The CDR3 runs to 12 residues. The CDR3: CASSFSKETQYF. The CDR3 coding sequence is TGTGCCAGCAGCTTCTCAAAAGAGACCCAGTACTTC.

The chain links TRBV24-1 to TRBJ2-4, with 7 bases lining up with TRBD1. V was clipped by 9 bases and J by 4 bases; unmatched bases: 8. CDR3 length equals 14 residues. Germline V gene sequence: CDR1 KGHDR, CDR2 SFDVKD. The chain's CDR3 is CATLFGTAKNIQYF. CDR3 DNA: TGTGCCACCCTCTTTGGGACAGCGAAAAACATTCAGTACTTC.

The table lists this clonotype with a few counts. The chain links TRBV7-8 to TRBJ2-1; the D is unclear. This CDR3 is built from 13 residues. The germline V gene has CDR1 SGHVS and CDR2 FQNEAQ. V was shortened by 1 base and J by 12 bases, with 13 bases between the two germline ends. DNA of the CDR3: TGTGCCAGCAGCTTAGACGATCGGCTGGGGCAGTTCTTC. Its translation is CASSLDDRLGQFF.

The gene calls are TRBV6-6 and TRBJ2-5, with a tentative D call TRBD1 (5 bases). V lost 2 bases and J 5 bases, leaving 12 bases between the germline ends. The CDR3 runs 14 residues. In germline, CDR1 is MNHNY, CDR2 SVGAGI (reference sequence). The CDR3 nucleotides are TGTGCCAGCAGTTACACGACTCCAGGGGAGACCCAGTACTTC. Residues: CASSYTTPGETQYF.

This chain connects TRBV7-6 to TRBJ1-1; D uncertain. The V gene lost 5 bases and the J gene lost 6 bases, with 16 bases spanning the gap. From germline, CDR1 is SGHVS and CDR2 FNYEAQ. The length of the CDR3 is 14 residues. The CDR3 loop reads CASSPWTTRAEAFF. CDR3 DNA: TGTGCCAGCAGCCCCTGGACCACAAGGGCTGAAGCTTTCTTT.

This clonotype has only a few counts. The chain joins TRBV28 to TRBJ2-7, with D hard to call. Germline values: CDR1 MDHEN, CDR2 SYDVKM. The CDR3 is made up of 13 amino acids. Between the trimmed V and J ends, which lost 5 bases and 5 bases, there was a span of 13 bases. The CDR3 bases are TGTGCCAGCAGTGTTAAGGGCGTCCACGAGCAGTACTTC. It encodes CASSVKGVHEQYF.

This clonotype has just a few counts. The J gene is TRBJ2-7, the V gene TRBV7-6; D possibly matches TRBD1 or TRBD2 (5 bases each). V was cut by 4 bases and J by 3 bases, with 13 bases left in between. CDR1 SGHVS and CDR2 FNYEAQ come from the germline V gene. The CDR3 has 14 amino acids. CDR3 DNA sequence: TGTGCCAGCAGCTCCGGGACGGACTTCTACGAGCAGTACTTC. It codes for CASSSGTDFYEQYF.

This chain links TRBV27 with TRBJ1-5, with unresolved D. Per the germline V gene, CDR1 is MNHEY and CDR2 is SMNVEV (reference sequence). Trimming stripped 8 bases from V and 4 bases from J, with 12 bases between. This CDR3 contains 13 residues. Here the CDR3 reads CASSNYGNQPQHF. CDR3 DNA: TGTGCCAGCTCCAACTACGGAAATCAGCCCCAGCATTTT.

This clonotype has more than one count but fewer than ten. The rearrangement joins TRBV12-3 or TRBV12-4 to TRBJ2-2; 10 bases agree with TRBD2. CDR3 length: 16 residues. V gave up 6 bases and J gave up 7 bases; unmatched junction bases: 11. In DNA form, the CDR3 reads TGTGCCAGCAGCTCGAAATTGGTAGCGGGAGGCGGGGAGCTGTTTTTT. Its translation: CASSSKLVAGGGELFF.

The chain combines TRBV7-9 with TRBJ2-1; TRBD2 matches 7 bases. The CDR3 totals 15 residues. With 4 bases clipped from V and 6 bases from J, the junction kept 9 bases outside the gene matches. The germline V gene has CDR1 SEHNR and CDR2 FQNEAQ (reference sequence). The CDR3 here is CASSSLSGAGNEQFF. DNA of the CDR3: TGTGCCAGCAGCTCTCTGAGCGGGGCCGGCAATGAGCAGTTCTTC.

The chain employs TRBV4-3 and TRBJ1-1, with D perhaps TRBD1 (6 bases). Germline V gene lookup returns CDR1 LGHNA and CDR2 YSLEER. The CDR3 runs to 15 residues. V lost 4 bases to trimming and J lost 2 bases, with 14 bases between them. This CDR3 reads CASSRSGTSNTEAFF. The CDR3 coding sequence is TGCGCCAGCAGCCGATCCGGGACATCTAACACTGAAGCTTTCTTT.

This clonotype was seen a handful of times. The chain carries TRBV6-6 and TRBJ2-3; 9 bases line up with TRBD1. This CDR3 comprises 15 residues. With V trimmed by 2 bases and J by 5 bases, 5 bases remained unmatched. Germline V gene lookup returns CDR1 MNHNY and CDR2 SVGAGI (reference sequence). CDR3 sequence reads: CASSYLRTGVDTQYF. The CDR3 DNA reads TGTGCCAGCAGTTACCTGAGGACAGGGGTAGATACGCAGTATTTT.

This chain's CDR3 is CASIPKGGAGNQPQHF. CDR3 DNA: TGTGCCAGTATTCCCAAGGGGGGCGCGGGCAATCAGCCCCAGCATTTT. V gene TRBV19 combines with J gene TRBJ1-5, with a possible D match to TRBD1 (6 bases). The germline CDR1 and CDR2 sequences are LNHDA and SQIVND (reference sequence). CDR3 length equals 16 residues. V lost 7 bases to trimming and J lost 2 bases, with 18 bases between them.